This TCR beta chain was sequenced for a study of blood T cell repertoires in COVID-19. Background on the study: Sample material is recorded as cDNA or gDNA derived from T cells, B-cell-depleted T cells, or PBMCs.

The trim removed 9 bases at V and 2 bases at J, leaving 5 bases unmatched. The CDR3 has 14 amino acids. Germline V gene data show CDR1 as LNHDA and CDR2 as SQIVND (reference sequence). Only in-frame clones appear in the TCRdb table, and some are missing; sequencing was by immunoSEQ multiplex PCR. The data contain approximately 250,000 clones, 91% of them seen just once; the ten biggest clones take up around 2.8%. Recruits, aged roughly 18 to 89 years, lived in around 24 US areas. This receptor was taken from a man in his forties or fifties who had been exposed to COVID-19. Sequencing used PBMCs or T cells enriched from blood (not recorded which). J is TRBJ2-2 and V is TRBV19, with 8 positions matching TRBD2. The CDR3 DNA sequence: TGTGCCAGCCCACTAGCGGAAAACACCGGGGAGCTGTTTTTT. It translates to CASPLAENTGELFF.